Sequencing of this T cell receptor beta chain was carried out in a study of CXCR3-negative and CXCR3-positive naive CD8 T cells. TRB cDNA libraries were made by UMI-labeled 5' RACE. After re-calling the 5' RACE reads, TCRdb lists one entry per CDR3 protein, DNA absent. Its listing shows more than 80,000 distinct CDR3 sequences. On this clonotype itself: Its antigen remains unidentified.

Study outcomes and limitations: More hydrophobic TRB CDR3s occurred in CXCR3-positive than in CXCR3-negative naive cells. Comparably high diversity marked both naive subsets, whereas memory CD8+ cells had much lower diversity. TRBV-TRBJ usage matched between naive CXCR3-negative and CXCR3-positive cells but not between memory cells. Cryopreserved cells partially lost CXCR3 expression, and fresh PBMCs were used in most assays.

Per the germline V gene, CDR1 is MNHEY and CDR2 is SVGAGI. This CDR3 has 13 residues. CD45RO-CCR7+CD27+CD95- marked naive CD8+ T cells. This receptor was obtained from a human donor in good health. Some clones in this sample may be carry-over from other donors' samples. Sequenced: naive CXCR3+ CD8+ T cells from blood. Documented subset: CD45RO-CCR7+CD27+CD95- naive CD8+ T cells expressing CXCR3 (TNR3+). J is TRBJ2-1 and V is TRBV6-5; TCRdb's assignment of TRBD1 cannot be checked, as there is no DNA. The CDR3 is CASSTPRGGEQFF.